This TCR beta chain was sequenced for a study of cytomegalovirus exposure and HLA in healthy donors. Whole-study results and caveats: It was 160 or so TCR beta chains that were listed as cytomegalovirus-associated. A classifier reportedly called cytomegalovirus status with high sensitivity and specificity.

As to this clone: Its antigen is unidentified.

The CDR3 covers 12 residues. Germline V lookup: CDR1 SQVTM, CDR2 ANQGSEA. Trimming took 6 bases from V and 5 from J; bases not matched to a gene: 4. This table comes from immunoSEQ multiplex PCR, and its TCRdb copy is limited to in-frame clones, with some not included. Of 92,000 or so clones in the sample, approximately 96% were seen once. This chain links TRBV29-1 with TRBJ2-3, with TRBD1 identical over 8 bases. The sequence was collected from a man younger than 35 in good health and CMV-seronegative. The sample was PBMCs. CDR3 sequence reads: CSVDRGRDTQYF. CDR3 DNA: TGCAGCGTCGACAGGGGACGAGATACGCAGTATTTT.